This T cell receptor beta chain was profiled in a study of T cell responses to AZD1222 COVID-19 vaccine. General study findings and limits: Nearly half of spike-specific TCRs reportedly go after variant regions that carry no mutations.

This table comes from immunoSEQ multiplex PCR, and its TCRdb copy is limited to in-frame clones, with some not included. Altogether approximately 82,000 clones are present, roughly nine tenths being singletons, with the ten largest covering over 4.5%. This clone was seen only once. The antigen remains undetermined. Trimming pared 0 bases from V and 8 bases from J, leaving 14 bases between. This CDR3 spans 15 amino acids. The germline V gene encodes CDR1 SGDLS and CDR2 YYNGEE. This clonotype was sampled from an adult in good health. The chain couples TRBV9 to TRBJ1-4; D is uncertain. Sequencing was performed on peripheral blood, taken on day 0 of AZD1222 vaccination. Here the CDR3 DNA reads TGTGCCAGCAGCGTAGGTACAGTCTGGGAAGAAAAACTGTTTTTT. Its protein is CASSVGTVWEEKLFF.